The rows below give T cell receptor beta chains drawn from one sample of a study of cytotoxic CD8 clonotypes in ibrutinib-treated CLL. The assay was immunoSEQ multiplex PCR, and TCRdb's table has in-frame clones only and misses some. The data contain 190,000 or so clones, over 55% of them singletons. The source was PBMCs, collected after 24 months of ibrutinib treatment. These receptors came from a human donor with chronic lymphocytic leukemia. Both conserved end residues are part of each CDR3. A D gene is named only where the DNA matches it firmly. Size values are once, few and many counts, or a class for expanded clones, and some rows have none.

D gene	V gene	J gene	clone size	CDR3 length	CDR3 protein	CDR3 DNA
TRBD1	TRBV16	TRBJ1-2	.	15	CASSQPDRAIYGYTF	TGTGCCAGCAGCCAACCCGACAGGGCTATCTATGGCTACACCTTC
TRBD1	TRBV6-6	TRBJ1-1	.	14	CASSYPPQGLEAFF	TGTGCCAGCAGTTACCCCCCACAGGGGCTTGAAGCTTTCTTT
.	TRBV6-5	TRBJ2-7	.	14	CASSYRGRGYEQYF	TGTGCCAGCAGTTACAGAGGAAGAGGCTACGAGCAGTACTTC
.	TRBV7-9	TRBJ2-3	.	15	CASSLEASDTDTQYF	TGTGCCAGCAGCTTAGAGGCTAGCGACACAGATACGCAGTATTTT
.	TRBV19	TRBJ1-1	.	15	CASSRRQDLNTEAFF	TGTGCCAGTAGCCGAAGACAGGATTTGAACACTGAAGCTTTCTTT
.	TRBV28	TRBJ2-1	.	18	CASSLWGAPGDSYNEQFF	TGTGCCAGCAGCCTCTGGGGGGCCCCAGGGGACTCCTACAATGAGCAGTTCTTC
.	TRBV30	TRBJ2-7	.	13	CAWKGNRAYEQYF	TGTGCCTGGAAAGGAAACAGGGCTTACGAGCAGTACTTC
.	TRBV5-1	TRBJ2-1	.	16	CASSFSPTGNYNEQFF	TGCGCCAGCAGCTTCTCCCCAACAGGAAACTACAATGAGCAGTTCTTC
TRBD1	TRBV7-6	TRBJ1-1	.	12	CASTLGDSEAFF	TGTGCCAGCACCTTGGGGGACAGTGAAGCTTTCTTT
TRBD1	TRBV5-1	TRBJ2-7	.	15	CASKNPGTDTYEQYF	TGCGCCAGCAAGAATCCTGGGACAGACACATACGAGCAGTACTTC
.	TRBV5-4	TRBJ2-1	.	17	CASSLAGGSSSYNEQFF	TGTGCCAGCAGCTTGGCCGGTGGTAGCTCGAGTTACAATGAGCAGTTCTTC
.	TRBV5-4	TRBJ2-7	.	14	CASSNDGGIYEQYF	TGTGCCAGCAGCAACGACGGGGGCATTTACGAGCAGTACTTC
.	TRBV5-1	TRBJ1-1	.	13	CASSWTGRSEAFF	TGCGCCAGCAGCTGGACGGGACGCTCAGAAGCTTTCTTT
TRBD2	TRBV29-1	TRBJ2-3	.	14	CSVESGTSGITWYF	TGCAGCGTTGAATCGGGGACTAGCGGGATTACGTGGTATTTT
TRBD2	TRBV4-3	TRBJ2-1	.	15	CASSQGGVAGDEQFF	TGCGCCAGCAGCCAAGGAGGAGTAGCGGGGGATGAGCAGTTCTTC
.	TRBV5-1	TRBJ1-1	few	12	CASSNSGSEAFF	TGCGCCAGCAGCAATTCAGGCTCTGAAGCTTTCTTT
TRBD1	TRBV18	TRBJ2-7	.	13	CASSPGQLHEQYF	TGTGCCAGCTCACCGGGACAGCTCCACGAGCAGTACTTC
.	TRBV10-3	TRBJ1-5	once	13	CAISGNGNQPQHF	TGTGCCATCTCAGGGAATGGCAATCAGCCCCAGCATTTT
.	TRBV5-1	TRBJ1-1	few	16	CASSMGHVRWNTEAFF	TGCGCCAGCAGCATGGGACACGTACGGTGGAACACTGAAGCTTTCTTT
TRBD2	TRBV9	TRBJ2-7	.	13	CASSGGTSGEQYF	TGTGCCAGCAGCGGAGGGACTAGCGGCGAGCAGTACTTC
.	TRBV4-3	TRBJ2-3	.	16	CASSRLTSLVADTQYF	TGCGCCAGCAGCCGCCTAACTAGTCTTGTGGCAGATACGCAGTATTTT
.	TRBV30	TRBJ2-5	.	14	CAWSVGLRSETQYF	TGTGCCTGGAGTGTAGGGTTGCGCAGCGAGACCCAGTACTTC
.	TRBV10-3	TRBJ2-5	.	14	CAIRPTGGEETQYF	TGTGCCATCAGACCGACAGGAGGGGAGGAGACCCAGTACTTC
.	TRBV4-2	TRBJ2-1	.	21	CASSQQGGIGGSPAVYNEQFF	TGTGCCAGCAGCCAACAAGGGGGAATTGGCGGGAGTCCTGCCGTATACAATGAGCAGTTCTTC
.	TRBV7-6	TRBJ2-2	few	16	CASSLRLGTNTGELFF	TGTGCCAGCAGCTTAAGGCTCGGAACGAACACCGGGGAGCTGTTTTTT
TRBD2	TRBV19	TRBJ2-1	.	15	CASSLQASGYNEQFF	TGTGCCAGTAGTTTGCAGGCTAGCGGCTACAATGAGCAGTTCTTC
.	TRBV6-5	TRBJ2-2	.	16	CASSYSRQLNTGELFF	TGTGCCAGCAGTTACTCAAGGCAGTTGAACACCGGGGAGCTGTTTTTT
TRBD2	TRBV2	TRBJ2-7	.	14	CASSSGRASYEQYF	TGTGCCAGCAGCAGCGGGAGGGCCTCCTACGAGCAGTACTTC
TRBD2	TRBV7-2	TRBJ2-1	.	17	CASSLDWTSGINNEQFF	TGTGCCAGCAGCTTAGACTGGACTAGCGGGATAAACAATGAGCAGTTCTTC
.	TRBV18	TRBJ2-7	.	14	CASSMAVQNYEQYF	TGTGCCAGCTCTATGGCGGTACAGAATTACGAGCAGTACTTC
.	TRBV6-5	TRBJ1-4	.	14	CASSYSFRGEKLFF	TGTGCCAGCAGTTACTCTTTCCGGGGTGAAAAACTGTTTTTT
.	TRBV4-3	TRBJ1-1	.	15	CASSQDQGYNTEAFF	TGCGCCAGCAGCCAAGATCAGGGTTATAACACTGAAGCTTTCTTT
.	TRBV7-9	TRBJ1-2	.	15	CASSLARDRHYGYTF	TGTGCCAGCAGCTTAGCGCGGGACCGGCACTATGGCTACACCTTC
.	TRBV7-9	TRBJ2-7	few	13	CASSPRGGYEQYF	TGTGCCAGCAGCCCACGGGGTGGATACGAGCAGTACTTC
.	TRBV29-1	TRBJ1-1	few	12	CSVETMDTEAFF	TGCAGCGTTGAGACGATGGACACTGAAGCTTTCTTT
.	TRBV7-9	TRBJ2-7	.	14	CASSPHGGAYEQYF	TGTGCCAGCAGCCCCCATGGGGGAGCCTACGAGCAGTACTTC